These T cell receptor beta chains were read from a single sample in a study of T cell responses to AZD1222 COVID-19 vaccine. Repertoires were generated with immunoSEQ multiplex PCR, while TCRdb's copy carries only in-frame clones and drops some. The sample includes about 120,000 clones, approximately 88% of them seen just once. The input for sequencing was peripheral blood, taken on day 0 of AZD1222 vaccination. All receptors come from an adult in good health. Each CDR3 is given with its conserved first and last residue. D genes are given only for firm matches. Rows give clone size only sometimes, using once, few, many, or a class for an expanded clone.

TRBV3-1/TRBV3-2	.	.	TRBJ1-1	CASSQRQLPEAFF	TGTGCCAGCAGCCAAAGGCAGCTTCCAGAAGCTTTCTTT
TRBV9	.	.	TRBJ1-2	CASSAGEGDYGYTF	TGTGCCAGCAGCGCCGGTGAGGGGGACTATGGCTACACCTTC
TRBV7-6	.	.	TRBJ2-4	CASSLTGTPPGNIQYF	TGTGCCAGCAGCTTGACCGGGACACCCCCGGGGAACATTCAGTACTTC
TRBV15	.	.	TRBJ1-1	CATSPSGTEAFF	TGTGCCACCAGCCCAAGTGGCACTGAAGCTTTCTTT
TRBV30	.	.	TRBJ1-1	CAWSKKGNRAFF	TGTGCCTGGAGCAAAAAGGGGAATAGGGCTTTCTTT
TRBV4-3	.	.	TRBJ1-5	CASSQDYGVQPQHF	TGCGCCAGCAGCCAAGATTACGGGGTTCAGCCCCAGCATTTT
TRBV18	.	.	TRBJ1-6	CASSPTSQGTGSPLHF	TGTGCCAGCTCACCAACCTCCCAGGGGACTGGATCACCCCTCCACTTT
TRBV19	.	.	TRBJ2-2	CASSIDRMAGELFF	TGTGCCAGTAGTATAGATCGAATGGCCGGGGAGCTGTTTTTT
TRBV30	.	.	TRBJ1-3	CAWSVGAGGGGNTIYF	TGTGCCTGGAGTGTAGGGGCTGGGGGCGGTGGAAACACCATATATTTT
TRBV6-5	.	.	TRBJ2-7	CASRLNDEQYF	TGTGCCAGCAGGCTAAATGACGAGCAGTACTTC
TRBV5-5	.	.	TRBJ1-1	CASSLDREAFF	TGTGCCAGCAGCTTGGATAGGGAAGCTTTCTTT
TRBV18	.	.	TRBJ1-2	CASSPPRAEGYTF	TGTGCCAGCTCACCACCGAGGGCCGAGGGCTACACCTTC
TRBV18	many	.	TRBJ1-2	CASSPGTGIVNGYTF	TGTGCCAGCTCACCAGGAACAGGGATTGTTAATGGCTACACCTTC
TRBV14	.	TRBD2	TRBJ2-3	CASSLSGGWDTQYF	TGTGCCAGCAGCCTCTCGGGGGGTTGGGATACGCAGTATTTT
TRBV6-5	.	TRBD2	TRBJ2-1	CASSSPGTNHNEQFF	TGTGCCAGCAGTTCCCCCGGGACTAACCACAATGAGCAGTTCTTC
TRBV10-3	.	.	TRBJ2-2	CAIKGQGLAGELFF	TGTGCCATAAAGGGGCAGGGGCTGGCCGGGGAGCTGTTTTTT
TRBV12-5	.	TRBD1	TRBJ1-2	CASGLEGAINYGYTF	TGTGCTAGTGGTTTGGAGGGGGCGATTAACTATGGCTACACCTTC
TRBV29-1	.	.	TRBJ1-3	CSVLTGGHGNTIYF	TGCAGCGTTCTCACGGGGGGCCATGGAAACACCATATATTTT
TRBV7-9	.	.	TRBJ1-5	CASSQGDQPQHF	TGTGCCAGCAGCCAAGGGGATCAGCCCCAGCATTTT
TRBV6-5	.	.	TRBJ2-2	CATRGRQNTGELFF	TGTGCCACCCGGGGCAGACAGAACACCGGGGAGCTGTTTTTT
TRBV30	once	.	TRBJ1-4	CAWKTRGINEKLFF	TGTGCCTGGAAAACCAGGGGCATTAATGAAAAACTGTTTTTT
TRBV11-2	.	.	TRBJ1-1	CASSLTGTYTEAFF	TGTGCCAGCAGCTTAACGGGGACCTACACTGAAGCTTTCTTT
TRBV7-9	.	.	TRBJ1-3	CASSLVGGSGNTIYF	TGTGCCAGCAGCTTAGTAGGTGGCTCTGGAAACACCATATATTTT